This T cell receptor beta chain comes out of a study of blood T cell repertoires in COVID-19. Study details: T cells, B-cell-depleted T cells, or PBMCs supplied cDNA or gDNA.

Patients of the Seattle cohort, enrolled during active infection, were followed longitudinally. Original analysis: Quantification of nucleated cells was approximated via reference gene primer amplification. The repertoire was sequenced with immunoSEQ multiplex PCR; TCRdb's copy has only in-frame clones and lacks some. D and trimming come from the DNA, and the V and J calls and clone size come from that table. The sample includes roughly 180,000 clones, approximately 85% of them seen just once. The CDR3 contains 15 residues. Germline CDR1 is SGHRS and CDR2 is YFSETQ. V lost 4 bases and J lost 5; bases outside the gene matches: 6.

Sample: peripheral blood. The chain is built from TRBV5-1 and TRBJ1-5; 10 positions match TRBD1. This TCR was recovered from an older man with COVID-19, enrolled during active disease. The CDR3 loop reads CASSTGQGGDQPQHF. The CDR3 nucleotides are TGCGCCAGCAGCACCGGACAGGGGGGGGATCAGCCCCAGCATTTT.